This TCR beta chain was sequenced for a study of T cells after yellow fever vaccination. Overall study context: The fractions with low cell numbers were processed using SMART-Seq v4 Ultra Low Input.

V was pared by 5 bases and J by 4 bases, with 7 bases of the junction left unmatched. CDR1 is SGHVS and CDR2 is FNYEAQ in the germline V gene. The CDR3 covers 15 residues. Study results and limitations: Subsequent to the booster, the majority of primary-vaccination clones reappeared (around 96% CD4, 70% to 90% CD8).

In making TCR cDNA, 5'RACE template switching added a universal primer site and UMIs to it. TCRdb recomputed calls from the 5' RACE reads with MiXCR, one row per CDR3 protein. The sample carries more than 90,000 distinct CDR3 sequences, roughly 7.2% recorded once. Comment on this clonotype: The antigen is unknown.

This TCR came from a man aged 18-30 years who received the YFV17D yellow fever vaccine. The chain employs TRBV7-6 and TRBJ2-7, with 11 nucleotides matching TRBD2. The source material was CD4+ T cells sorted from PBMCs, sampled approximately 40 days after the first yellow fever vaccination. This chain's CDR3 is CASSLLAGALYEQYF. The CDR3 region has the DNA TGTGCCAGCAGCCTACTAGCGGGGGCCTTGTACGAGCAGTACTTC. Variable domain in full (rest from reference TRBV7-6 and TRBJ2-7): GAGVSQSPRYKVTKRGQDVALRCDPISGHVSLYWYRQALGQGPEFLTYFNYEAQQDKSGLPNDRFSAERPEGSISTLTIQRTEQRDSAMYRCASSLLAGALYEQYFGPGTRLTVT.